Detailed here is one T cell receptor (beta chain). Its target is not known. This sample is drawn from a study of beta chain features in type 1 diabetes. Whole-study results and caveats: Significant though moderate, a shortening of TCRB CDR3s appeared in all four CD4+ subsets of Type 1 diabetes patients. It was among patients, rather than healthy donors, that naive, central memory and Treg TCRB repertoires appeared more similar.

The CDR3 extends over 13 amino acids. V gave up 7 bases and J gave up 4 bases; unmatched junction bases: 5. Germline lookup yields CDR1 MNHNS and CDR2 SASEGT. Every isolated RNA sample was fully reverse transcribed, so sequencing captured expressed TCRB transcripts. Assay used: immunoSEQ multiplex PCR; TCRdb lists only in-frame clones, some missing. Among tens of thousands of clones listed, under 70% were seen once. This sequence joins TRBV6-1 and TRBJ1-2; 8 positions agree with TRBD1. The sample comprised stem cell memory CD4+ T cells from blood. This sequence originates from a woman aged 40 to 50 with type 1 diabetes. As DNA, the CDR3 is TGTGCCAGCATACGACAGGGGATCTATGGCTACACCTTC. Protein product: CASIRQGIYGYTF.